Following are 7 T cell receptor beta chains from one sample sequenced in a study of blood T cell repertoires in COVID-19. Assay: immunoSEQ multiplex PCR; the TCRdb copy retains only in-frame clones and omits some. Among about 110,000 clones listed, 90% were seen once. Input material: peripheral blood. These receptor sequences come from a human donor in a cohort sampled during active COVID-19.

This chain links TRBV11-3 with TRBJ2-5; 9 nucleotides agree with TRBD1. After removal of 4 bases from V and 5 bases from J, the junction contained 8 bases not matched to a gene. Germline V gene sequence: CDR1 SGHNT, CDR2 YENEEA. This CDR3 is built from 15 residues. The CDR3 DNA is TGTGCCAGCAGCTCGATGACAGGGGGATGGGAGACCCAGTACTTC. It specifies CASSSMTGGWETQYF.

CDR3 region: CASSLWASGRSTDTQYF. Written as DNA, the CDR3 is TGTGCCAGCAGTTTATGGGCTAGCGGGAGAAGCACAGATACGCAGTATTTT. The chain employs TRBV28 and TRBJ2-3; TRBD2 agrees at 10 bases. The V gene end was trimmed by 0 bases and the J gene end by 0 bases; junction bases not matched to a gene: 3. The germline V gene encodes CDR1 MDHEN and CDR2 SYDVKM. This CDR3 comprises 17 residues.

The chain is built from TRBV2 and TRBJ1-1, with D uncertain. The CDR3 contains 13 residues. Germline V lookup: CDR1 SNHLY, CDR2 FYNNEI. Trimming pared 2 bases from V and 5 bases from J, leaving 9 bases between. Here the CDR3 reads CASSEQLGTEAFF. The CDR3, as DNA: TGTGCCAGCAGTGAACAGCTAGGAACTGAAGCTTTCTTT.

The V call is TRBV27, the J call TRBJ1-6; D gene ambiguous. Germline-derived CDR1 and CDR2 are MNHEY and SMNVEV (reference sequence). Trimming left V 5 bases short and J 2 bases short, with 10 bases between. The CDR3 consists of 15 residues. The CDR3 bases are TGTGCCAGCAGTCCCCATCCCACCTATAATTCACCCCTCCACTTT. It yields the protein CASSPHPTYNSPLHF.

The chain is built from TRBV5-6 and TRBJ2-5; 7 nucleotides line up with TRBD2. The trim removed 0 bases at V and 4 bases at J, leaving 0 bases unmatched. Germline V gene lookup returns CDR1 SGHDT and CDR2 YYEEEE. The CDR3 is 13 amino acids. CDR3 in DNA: TGTGCCAGCAGCTTGGGCGGGGGAGAGACCCAGTACTTC. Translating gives CASSLGGGETQYF.

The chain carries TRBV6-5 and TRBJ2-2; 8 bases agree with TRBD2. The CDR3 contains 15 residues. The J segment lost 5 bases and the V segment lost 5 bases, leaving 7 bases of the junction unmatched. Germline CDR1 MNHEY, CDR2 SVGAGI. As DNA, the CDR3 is TGTGCCAGCAGTCCCGGGGGGGGTCGAACCGGGGAGCTGTTTTTT. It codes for CASSPGGGRTGELFF.

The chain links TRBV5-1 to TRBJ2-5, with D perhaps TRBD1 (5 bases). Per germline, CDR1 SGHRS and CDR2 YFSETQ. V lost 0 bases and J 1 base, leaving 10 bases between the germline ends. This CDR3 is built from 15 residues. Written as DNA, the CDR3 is TGCGCCAGCAGCTTGGGGGTGACAGTCCAAGAGACCCAGTACTTC. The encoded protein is CASSLGVTVQETQYF.